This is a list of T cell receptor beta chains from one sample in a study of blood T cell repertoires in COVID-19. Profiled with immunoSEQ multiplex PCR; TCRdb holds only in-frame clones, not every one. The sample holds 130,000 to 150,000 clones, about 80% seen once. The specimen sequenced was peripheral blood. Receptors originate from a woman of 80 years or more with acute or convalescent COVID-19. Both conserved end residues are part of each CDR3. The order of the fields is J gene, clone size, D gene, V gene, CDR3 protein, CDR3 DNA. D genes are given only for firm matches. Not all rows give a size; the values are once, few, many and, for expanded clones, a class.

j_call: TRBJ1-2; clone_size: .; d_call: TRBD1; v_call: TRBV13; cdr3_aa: CASSLGTGDYGYTF; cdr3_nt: TGTGCCAGCAGCTTAGGGACAGGGGACTATGGCTACACCTTC
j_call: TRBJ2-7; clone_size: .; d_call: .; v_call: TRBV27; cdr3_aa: CASSPSGYKWRYEQYF; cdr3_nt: TGTGCCAGCAGCCCATCTGGGTACAAGTGGAGATACGAGCAGTACTTC
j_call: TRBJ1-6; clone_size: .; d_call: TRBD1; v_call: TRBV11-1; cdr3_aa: CASSRRQGGRRSPLHF; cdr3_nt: TGTGCCAGCAGTCGTCGACAGGGGGGTAGAAGGTCACCCCTCCACTTT
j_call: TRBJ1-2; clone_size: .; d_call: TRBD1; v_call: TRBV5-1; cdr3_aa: CASSLEETGAEGYTF; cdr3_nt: TGCGCCAGCAGCTTGGAGGAGACAGGGGCCGAGGGCTACACCTTC
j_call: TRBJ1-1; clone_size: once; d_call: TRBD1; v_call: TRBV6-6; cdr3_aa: CASSYPIGQGATEAFF; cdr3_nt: TGTGCCAGCAGTTACCCCATCGGACAGGGGGCCACTGAAGCTTTCTTT
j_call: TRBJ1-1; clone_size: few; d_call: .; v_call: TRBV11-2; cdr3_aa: CASSLGRSGEAFF; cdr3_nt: TGTGCCAGCAGCTTAGGGAGGAGCGGTGAAGCTTTCTTT
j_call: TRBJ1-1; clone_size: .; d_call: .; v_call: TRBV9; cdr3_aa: CASSVHAGETEAFF; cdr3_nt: TGTGCCAGCAGCGTACACGCAGGGGAGACTGAAGCTTTCTTT
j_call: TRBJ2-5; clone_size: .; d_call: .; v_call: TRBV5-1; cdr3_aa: CASSLTGGVNQETQYF; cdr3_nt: TGCGCCAGCAGCTTGACCGGCGGGGTAAACCAAGAGACCCAGTACTTC
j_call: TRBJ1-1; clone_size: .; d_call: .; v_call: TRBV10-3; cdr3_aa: CAISQENWGGDTEAFF; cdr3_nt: TGTGCCATCAGTCAAGAGAACTGGGGAGGAGACACTGAAGCTTTCTTT
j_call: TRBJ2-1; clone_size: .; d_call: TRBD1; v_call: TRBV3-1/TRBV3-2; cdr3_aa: CASSRVGTEDYNEQFF; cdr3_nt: TGTGCCAGCAGCAGGGTGGGGACAGAAGATTACAATGAGCAGTTCTTC
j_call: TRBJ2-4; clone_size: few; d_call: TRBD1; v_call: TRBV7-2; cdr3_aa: CASNTGAAKNIQYF; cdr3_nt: TGTGCCAGTAATACAGGGGCTGCCAAAAACATTCAGTACTTC
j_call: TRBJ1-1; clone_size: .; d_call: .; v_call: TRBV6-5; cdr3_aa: CASSRDKNTEAFF; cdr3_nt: TGTGCCAGCAGTCGGGACAAGAACACTGAAGCTTTCTTT
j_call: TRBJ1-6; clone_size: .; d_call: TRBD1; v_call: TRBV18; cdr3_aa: CASSQGAGGDSPLHF; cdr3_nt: TGTGCCAGCTCTCAAGGGGCAGGGGGCGATTCACCCCTCCACTTT
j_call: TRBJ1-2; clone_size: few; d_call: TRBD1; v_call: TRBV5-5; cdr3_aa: CASSVDRVGDTF; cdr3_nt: TGTGCCAGCAGCGTGGACAGGGTGGGGGACACCTTC
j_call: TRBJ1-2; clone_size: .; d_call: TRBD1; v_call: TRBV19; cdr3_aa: CASQIQGASGYTF; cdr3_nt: TGTGCCAGTCAGATACAGGGGGCGAGTGGCTACACCTTC
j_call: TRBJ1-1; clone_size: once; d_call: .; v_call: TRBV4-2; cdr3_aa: CASSQAAGIMNTEAFF; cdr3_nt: TGTGCCAGCAGCCAAGCAGCAGGGATCATGAACACTGAAGCTTTCTTT
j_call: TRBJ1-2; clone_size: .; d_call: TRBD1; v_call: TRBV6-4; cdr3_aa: CASRGTGSVYGYTF; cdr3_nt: TGTGCCAGCAGAGGGACAGGGTCTGTTTATGGCTACACCTTC
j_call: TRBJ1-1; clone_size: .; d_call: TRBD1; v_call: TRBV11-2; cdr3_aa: CASSFQGGSGTEAFF; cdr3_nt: TGTGCCAGCAGCTTTCAAGGGGGCAGTGGCACTGAAGCTTTCTTT
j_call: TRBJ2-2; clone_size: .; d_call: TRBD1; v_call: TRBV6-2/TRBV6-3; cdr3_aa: CASSYPLTTGELTGELFF; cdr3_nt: TGTGCCAGCAGTTACCCCTTGACTACAGGGGAACTCACCGGGGAGCTGTTTTTT
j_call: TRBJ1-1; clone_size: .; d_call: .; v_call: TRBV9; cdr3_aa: CASSVSAGNTEAFF; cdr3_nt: TGTGCCAGCAGCGTTTCCGCGGGGAACACTGAAGCTTTCTTT
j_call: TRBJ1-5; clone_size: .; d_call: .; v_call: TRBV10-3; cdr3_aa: CAISESQVSNQPQHF; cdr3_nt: TGTGCCATCAGTGAGTCCCAGGTTAGCAATCAGCCCCAGCATTTT
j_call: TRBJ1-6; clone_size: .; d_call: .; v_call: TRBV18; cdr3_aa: CASSYTDSFTERLLHF; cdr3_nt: TGTGCCAGCTCATACACGGACAGTTTTACCGAGAGACTCCTCCACTTT
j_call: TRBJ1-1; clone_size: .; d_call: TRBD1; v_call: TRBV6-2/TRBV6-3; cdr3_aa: CASSYRQGRREAFF; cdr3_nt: TGTGCCAGCAGTTACAGACAGGGGAGAAGGGAAGCTTTCTTT
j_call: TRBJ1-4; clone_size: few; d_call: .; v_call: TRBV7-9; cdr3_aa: CASSLGWGGGANEKLFF; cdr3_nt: TGTGCCAGCAGCTTAGGATGGGGCGGGGGAGCTAATGAAAAACTGTTTTTT
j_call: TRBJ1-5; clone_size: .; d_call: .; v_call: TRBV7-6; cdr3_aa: CASSPDEGFNQPQHF; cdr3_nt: TGTGCCAGCAGCCCGGATGAGGGATTCAATCAGCCCCAGCATTTT
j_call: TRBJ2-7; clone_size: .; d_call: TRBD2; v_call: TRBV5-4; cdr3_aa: CASSLASGGSYEQYF; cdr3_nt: TGTGCCAGCAGCTTGGCAAGCGGGGGGTCTTACGAGCAGTACTTC
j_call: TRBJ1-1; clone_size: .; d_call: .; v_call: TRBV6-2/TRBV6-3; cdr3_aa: CASSYGDSYSPEAFF; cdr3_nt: TGTGCCAGCAGTTACGGTGACAGCTACTCTCCAGAAGCTTTCTTT
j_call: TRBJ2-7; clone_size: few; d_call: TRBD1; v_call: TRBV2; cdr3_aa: CASSDLRGTEPYEQYF; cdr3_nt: TGTGCCAGCAGTGATTTGAGGGGGACAGAGCCCTACGAGCAGTACTTC
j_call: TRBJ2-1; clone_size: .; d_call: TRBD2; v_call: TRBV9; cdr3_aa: CASSVGGGLADRSYNEQFF; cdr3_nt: TGTGCCAGCAGCGTAGGGGGGGGACTAGCGGACCGATCCTACAATGAGCAGTTCTTC
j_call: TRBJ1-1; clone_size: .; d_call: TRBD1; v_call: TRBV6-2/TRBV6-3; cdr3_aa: CASSYSLTRDRGLNTEAFF; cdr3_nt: TGTGCCAGCAGTTACTCCCTGACCCGGGACAGGGGATTGAACACTGAAGCTTTCTTT
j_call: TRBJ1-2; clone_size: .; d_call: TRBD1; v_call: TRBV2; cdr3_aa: CASRDPGQGIGGYTF; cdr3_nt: TGTGCCAGCAGGGATCCGGGACAGGGGATTGGTGGCTACACCTTC
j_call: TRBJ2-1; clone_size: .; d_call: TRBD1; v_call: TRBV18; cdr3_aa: CASSPSGTGTGPNEQFF; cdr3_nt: TGTGCCAGCTCACCGAGTGGTACCGGGACAGGCCCCAATGAGCAGTTCTTC
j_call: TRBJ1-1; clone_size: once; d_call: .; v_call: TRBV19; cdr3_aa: CASRSQGRKTEAFF; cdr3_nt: TGTGCCAGTAGATCACAGGGAAGGAAGACTGAAGCTTTCTTT
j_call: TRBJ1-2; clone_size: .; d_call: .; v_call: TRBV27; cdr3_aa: CASSLSAGGHYGYTF; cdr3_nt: TGTGCCAGCAGTTTATCGGCAGGAGGGCATTATGGCTACACCTTC
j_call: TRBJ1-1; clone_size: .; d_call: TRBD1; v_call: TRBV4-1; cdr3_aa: CASSLIGGGEAFF; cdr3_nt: TGCGCCAGCAGCCTCATAGGAGGGGGCGAAGCTTTCTTT
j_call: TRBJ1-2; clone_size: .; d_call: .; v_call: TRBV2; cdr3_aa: CASSERSTAIGYTF; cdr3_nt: TGTGCCAGCAGTGAAAGATCCACAGCTATTGGCTACACCTTC
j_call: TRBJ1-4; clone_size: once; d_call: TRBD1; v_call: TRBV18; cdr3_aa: CASSPSGQLEKLFF; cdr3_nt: TGTGCCAGCTCACCTTCGGGACAGCTTGAAAAACTGTTTTTT
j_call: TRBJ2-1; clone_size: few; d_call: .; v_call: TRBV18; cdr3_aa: CASSPLGGPQTFHEQFF; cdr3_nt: TGTGCCAGCTCACCGCTGGGGGGGCCACAGACCTTCCATGAGCAGTTCTTC
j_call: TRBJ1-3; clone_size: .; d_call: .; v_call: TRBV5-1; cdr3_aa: CASSPDAGTGNTIYF; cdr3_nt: TGCGCCAGCAGCCCGGACGCCGGGACTGGAAACACCATATATTTT
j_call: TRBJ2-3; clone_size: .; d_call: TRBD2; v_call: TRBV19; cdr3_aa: CASSATSGGTDTQYF; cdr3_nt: TGTGCCAGTAGTGCGACTAGCGGGGGAACAGATACGCAGTATTTT
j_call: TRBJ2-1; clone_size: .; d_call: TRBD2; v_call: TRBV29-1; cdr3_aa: CSVGVAGAYNEQFF; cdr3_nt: TGCAGCGTTGGAGTAGCGGGGGCGTACAATGAGCAGTTCTTC
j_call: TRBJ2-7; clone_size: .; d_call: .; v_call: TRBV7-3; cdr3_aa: CASSLSGTIPEQYF; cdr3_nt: TGTGCCAGCAGCTTATCCGGGACAATTCCCGAGCAGTACTTC
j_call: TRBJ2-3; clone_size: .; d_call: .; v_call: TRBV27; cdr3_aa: CASSLQDSGGDTQYF; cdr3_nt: TGTGCCAGCAGTTTACAGGACTCGGGTGGTGATACGCAGTATTTT
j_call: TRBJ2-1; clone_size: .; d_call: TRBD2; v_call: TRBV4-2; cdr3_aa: CASSQIAGIINEQFF; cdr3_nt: TGTGCCAGCAGCCAAATAGCGGGAATCATCAATGAGCAGTTCTTC
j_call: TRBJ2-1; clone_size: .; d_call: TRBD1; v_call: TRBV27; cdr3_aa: CASSLWGQAFGNEQFF; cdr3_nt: TGTGCCAGCAGTTTATGGGGACAGGCCTTCGGCAATGAGCAGTTCTTC
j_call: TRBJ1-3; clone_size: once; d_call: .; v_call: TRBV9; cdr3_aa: CASSVDSRSGNTIYF; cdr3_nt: TGTGCCAGCAGCGTAGACAGCCGCTCTGGAAACACCATATATTTT
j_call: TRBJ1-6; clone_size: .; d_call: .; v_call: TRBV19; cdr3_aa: CASSISVLDNSPLHF; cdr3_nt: TGTGCCAGTAGTATATCGGTTCTGGATAATTCACCCCTCCACTTT
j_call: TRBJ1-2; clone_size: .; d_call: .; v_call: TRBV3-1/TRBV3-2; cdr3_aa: CASSQDGHIYGYTF; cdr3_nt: TGTGCCAGCAGCCAAGATGGACACATATATGGCTACACCTTC
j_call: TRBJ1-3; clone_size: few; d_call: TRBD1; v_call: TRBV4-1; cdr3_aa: CASSQVHTRTGAGNTIYF; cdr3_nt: TGCGCCAGCAGCCAAGTACACACCCGGACAGGGGCTGGAAACACCATATATTTT
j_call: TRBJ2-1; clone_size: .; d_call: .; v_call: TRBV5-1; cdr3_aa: CASSFRRYNEQFF; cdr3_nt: TGCGCCAGCAGCTTCCGGCGGTACAATGAGCAGTTCTTC
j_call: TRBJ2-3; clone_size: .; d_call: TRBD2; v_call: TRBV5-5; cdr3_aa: CASSLVVRSGTSGGTDTQYF; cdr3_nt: TGTGCCAGCAGCTTGGTTGTGAGATCCGGGACTAGCGGGGGCACAGATACGCAGTATTTT
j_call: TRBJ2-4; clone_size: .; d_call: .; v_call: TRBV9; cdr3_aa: CASSVVPGNIQYF; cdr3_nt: TGTGCCAGCAGCGTAGTACCGGGGAACATTCAGTACTTC
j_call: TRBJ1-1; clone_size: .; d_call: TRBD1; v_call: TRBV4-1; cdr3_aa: CASSQPTYGTDAFF; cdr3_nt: TGCGCCAGCAGCCAGCCGACTTACGGGACAGATGCTTTCTTT
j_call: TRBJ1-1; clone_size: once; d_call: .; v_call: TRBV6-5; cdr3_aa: CASSRATVQVTEAFF; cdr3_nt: TGTGCCAGCAGTCGTGCGACGGTGCAGGTCACTGAAGCTTTCTTT
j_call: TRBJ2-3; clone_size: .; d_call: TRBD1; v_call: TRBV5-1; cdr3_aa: CASSGTGFTDTQYF; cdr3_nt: TGCGCCAGCAGCGGGACAGGGTTCACAGATACGCAGTATTTT
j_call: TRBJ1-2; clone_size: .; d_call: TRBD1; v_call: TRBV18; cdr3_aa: CASSPGRQGGDTF; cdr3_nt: TGTGCCAGCTCACCAGGGAGACAGGGGGGTGACACCTTC